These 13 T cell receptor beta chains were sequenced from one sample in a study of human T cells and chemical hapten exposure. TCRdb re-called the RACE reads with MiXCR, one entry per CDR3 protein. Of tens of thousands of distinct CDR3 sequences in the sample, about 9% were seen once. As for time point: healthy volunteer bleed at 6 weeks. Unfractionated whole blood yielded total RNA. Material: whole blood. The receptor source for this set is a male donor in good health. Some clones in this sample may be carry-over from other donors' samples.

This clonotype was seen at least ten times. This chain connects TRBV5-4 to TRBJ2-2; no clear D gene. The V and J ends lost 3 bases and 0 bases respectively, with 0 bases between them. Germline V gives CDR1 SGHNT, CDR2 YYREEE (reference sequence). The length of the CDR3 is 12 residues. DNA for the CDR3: TGTGCCAGCAGCTCGAACACCGGGGAGCTGTTTTTT. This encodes CASSSNTGELFF.

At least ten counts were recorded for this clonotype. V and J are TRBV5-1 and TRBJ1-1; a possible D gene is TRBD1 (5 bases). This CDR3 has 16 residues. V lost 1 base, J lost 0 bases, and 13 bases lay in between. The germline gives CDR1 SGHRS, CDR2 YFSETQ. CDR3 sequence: CASSLKAQDMNTEAFF. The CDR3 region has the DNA TGCGCCAGCAGCTTGAAGGCACAGGATATGAACACTGAAGCTTTCTTT.

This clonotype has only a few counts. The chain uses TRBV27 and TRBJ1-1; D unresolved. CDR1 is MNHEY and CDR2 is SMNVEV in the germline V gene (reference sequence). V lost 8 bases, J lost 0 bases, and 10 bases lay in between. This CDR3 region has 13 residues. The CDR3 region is CASVRELNTEAFF. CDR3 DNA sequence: TGTGCCAGCGTTAGGGAACTGAACACTGAAGCTTTCTTT.

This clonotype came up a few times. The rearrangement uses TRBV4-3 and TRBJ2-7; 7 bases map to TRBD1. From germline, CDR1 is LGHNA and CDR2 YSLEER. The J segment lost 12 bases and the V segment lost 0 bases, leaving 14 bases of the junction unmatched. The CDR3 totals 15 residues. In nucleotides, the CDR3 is TGCGCCAGCAGCCAAGAAAGTGTCGGACAGGATCATCGGTACTTC. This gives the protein CASSQESVGQDHRYF.

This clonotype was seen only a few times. In nucleotides, the CDR3 is TGTGCCAGTAGACTACGAGGCGAATGGACCGGGGAGCTGTTTTTT. Amino acids: CASRLRGEWTGELFF. This sequence joins TRBV19 and TRBJ2-2; D is undetermined. Germline V gene sequence: CDR1 LNHDA, CDR2 SQIVND (reference sequence). The ends were cut back, 6 bases at V and 5 bases at J, with 16 bases in the middle. The CDR3 covers 15 residues.

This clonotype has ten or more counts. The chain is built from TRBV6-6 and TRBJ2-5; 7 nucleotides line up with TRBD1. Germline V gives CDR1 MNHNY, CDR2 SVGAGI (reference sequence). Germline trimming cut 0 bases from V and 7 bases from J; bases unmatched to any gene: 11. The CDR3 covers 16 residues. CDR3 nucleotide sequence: TGTGCCAGCAGTTACTCATCGGGGCCAGGGGGAGTGACCCAGTACTTC. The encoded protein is CASSYSSGPGGVTQYF.

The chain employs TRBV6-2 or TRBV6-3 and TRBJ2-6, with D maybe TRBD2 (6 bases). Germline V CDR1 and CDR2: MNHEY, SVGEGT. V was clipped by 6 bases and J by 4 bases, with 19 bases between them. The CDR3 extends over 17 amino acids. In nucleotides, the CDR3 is TGTGCCAGCAGGGATGCGGGACGGCGAAGCGGGGCCAACGTCCTGACTTTC. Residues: CASRDAGRRSGANVLTF.

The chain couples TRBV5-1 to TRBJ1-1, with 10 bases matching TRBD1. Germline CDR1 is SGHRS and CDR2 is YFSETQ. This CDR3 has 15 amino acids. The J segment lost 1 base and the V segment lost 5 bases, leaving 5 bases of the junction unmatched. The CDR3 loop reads CASRTGTGENTEAFF. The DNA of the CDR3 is TGCGCCAGCAGAACCGGGACAGGGGAGAACACTGAAGCTTTCTTT.

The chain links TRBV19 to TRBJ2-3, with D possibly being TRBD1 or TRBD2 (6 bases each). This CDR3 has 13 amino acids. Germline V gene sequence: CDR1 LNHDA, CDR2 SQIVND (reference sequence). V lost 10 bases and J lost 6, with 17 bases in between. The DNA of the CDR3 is TGTGCCACTCAAGGGGGGCCTAGGGATACGCAGTATTTT. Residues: CATQGGPRDTQYF.

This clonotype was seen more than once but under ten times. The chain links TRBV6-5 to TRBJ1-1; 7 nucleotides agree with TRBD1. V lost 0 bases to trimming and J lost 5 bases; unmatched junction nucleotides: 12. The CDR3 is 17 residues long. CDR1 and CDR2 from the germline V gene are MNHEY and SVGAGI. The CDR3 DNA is TGTGCCAGCAGTTACTCTCCGAAGTTGACAGGGAAAACTGAAGCTTTCTTT. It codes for CASSYSPKLTGKTEAFF.

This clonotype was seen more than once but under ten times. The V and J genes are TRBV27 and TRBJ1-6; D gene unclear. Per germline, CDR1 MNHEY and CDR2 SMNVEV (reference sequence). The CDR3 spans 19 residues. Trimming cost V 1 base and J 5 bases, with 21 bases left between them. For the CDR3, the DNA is TGTGCCAGCAGTTTATGGCTGCGGCAGCCTCGTGGGGATAATTCACCCCTCCACTTT. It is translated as CASSLWLRQPRGDNSPLHF.

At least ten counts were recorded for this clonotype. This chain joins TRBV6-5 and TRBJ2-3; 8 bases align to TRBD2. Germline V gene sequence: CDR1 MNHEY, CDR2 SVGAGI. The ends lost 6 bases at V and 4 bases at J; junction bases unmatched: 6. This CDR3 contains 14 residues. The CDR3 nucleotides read TGTGCCAGCAGACCCGGACTAGCATCAGATACGCAGTATTTT. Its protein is CASRPGLASDTQYF.

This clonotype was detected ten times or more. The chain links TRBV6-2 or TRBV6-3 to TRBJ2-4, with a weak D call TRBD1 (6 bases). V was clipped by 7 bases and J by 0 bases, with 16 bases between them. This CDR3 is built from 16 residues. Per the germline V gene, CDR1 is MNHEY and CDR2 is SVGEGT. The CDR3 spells CASTWGHLVAKNIQYF. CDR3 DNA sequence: TGTGCCAGCACTTGGGGACACTTGGTAGCCAAAAACATTCAGTACTTC.